This TCR beta chain is from a study of memory CD4+ T cells and cytomegalovirus serostatus. The V and J ends lost 6 bases and 10 bases respectively, with 15 bases between them. The CDR3 is 11 residues long. Germline CDR1 DFQATT, CDR2 SNEGSKA (reference sequence). Sequenced by immunoSEQ multiplex PCR; TCRdb stores in-frame clones only, minus some. Of over 55,000 clones in the sample, around 80% were seen once. Single viable CD3+CD4+CD8-CD45RO+ cells were sorted as the memory CD4+ T cells. The J gene is TRBJ1-1, the V gene TRBV20-1; a possible D gene is TRBD1 (6 bases). Sequencing used memory CD4+ T cells from blood. This clonotype originated in an adult in good health and CMV-seronegative. The CDR3 loop reads CSAGEQGPAFF. CDR3 nucleotides: TGCAGTGCGGGAGAACAGGGACCAGCTTTCTTT.